The T cell receptor beta chain described here comes from a study of cytomegalovirus exposure and HLA in healthy donors. This CDR3 comprises 13 residues. Trimming cost V 7 bases and J 10 bases, with 17 bases left between them. CDR1 is MNHEY, CDR2 SVGAGI, per germline. Some clones are missing from TCRdb's copy, which holds only in-frame ones; the method was immunoSEQ multiplex PCR. The sample lists more than 300,000 clones, about nine tenths seen once, with about 0.8% in the top ten. Sequenced material: PBMCs. This clonotype was sampled from a woman aged 18 to 35 in good health and CMV-seronegative. This chain joins TRBV6-5 and TRBJ2-1; TRBD2 is a possible D gene (5 bases). The CDR3 reads CASTQVGEYEQFF. Written as DNA, the CDR3 is TGTGCCAGCACCCAAGTTGGGGAGTACGAGCAGTTCTTC.